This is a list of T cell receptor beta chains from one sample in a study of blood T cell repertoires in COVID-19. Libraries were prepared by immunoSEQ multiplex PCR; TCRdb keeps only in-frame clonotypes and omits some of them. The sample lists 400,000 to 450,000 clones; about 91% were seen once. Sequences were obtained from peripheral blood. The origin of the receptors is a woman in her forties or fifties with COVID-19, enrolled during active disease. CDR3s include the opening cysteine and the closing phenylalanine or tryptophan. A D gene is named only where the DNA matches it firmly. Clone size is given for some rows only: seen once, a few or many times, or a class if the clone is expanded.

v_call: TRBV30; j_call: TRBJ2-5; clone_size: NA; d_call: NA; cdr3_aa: CAWTGRGETQYF; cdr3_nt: TGTGCCTGGACAGGGCGAGGAGAGACCCAGTACTTC
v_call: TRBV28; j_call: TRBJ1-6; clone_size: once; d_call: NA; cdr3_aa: CASRLNNSPLHF; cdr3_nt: TGTGCCAGCAGACTCAATAATTCACCCCTCCACTTT
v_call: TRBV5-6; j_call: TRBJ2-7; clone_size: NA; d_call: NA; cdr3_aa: CASSFLTGTPYEQYF; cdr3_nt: TGTGCCAGCAGCTTTCTGACAGGGACTCCCTACGAGCAGTACTTC
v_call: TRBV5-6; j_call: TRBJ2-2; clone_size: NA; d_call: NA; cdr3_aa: CASSLKQPGELFF; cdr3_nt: TGTGCCAGCAGCTTGAAACAGCCCGGGGAGCTGTTTTTT
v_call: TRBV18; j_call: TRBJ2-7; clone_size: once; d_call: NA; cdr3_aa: CASSLEGINEQYF; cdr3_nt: TGTGCCAGCTCACTAGAGGGCATCAACGAGCAGTACTTC
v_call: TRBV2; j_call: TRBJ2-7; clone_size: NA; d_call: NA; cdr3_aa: CASSELQYF; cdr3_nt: TGTGCCAGCAGTGAGCTACAGTACTTC
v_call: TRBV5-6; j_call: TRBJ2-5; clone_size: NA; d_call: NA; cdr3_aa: CASSWGGQETQYF; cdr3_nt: TGTGCCAGCAGCTGGGGCGGTCAAGAGACCCAGTACTTC
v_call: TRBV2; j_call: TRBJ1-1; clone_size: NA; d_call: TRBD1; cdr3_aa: CASSGRLGTGNYFF; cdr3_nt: TGTGCCAGCAGTGGGCGTCTTGGGACAGGGAATTATTTCTTT
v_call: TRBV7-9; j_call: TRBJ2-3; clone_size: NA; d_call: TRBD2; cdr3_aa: CASSPIAGATDTQYF; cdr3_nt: TGTGCCAGCAGCCCTATAGCGGGGGCCACAGATACGCAGTATTTT
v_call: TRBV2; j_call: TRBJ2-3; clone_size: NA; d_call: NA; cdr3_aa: CATAGGSTDTQYF; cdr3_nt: TGTGCCACCGCCGGGGGAAGCACAGATACGCAGTATTTT
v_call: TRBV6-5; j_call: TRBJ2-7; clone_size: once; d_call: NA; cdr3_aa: CASTLALGEQYF; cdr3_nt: TGTGCCAGCACATTGGCTCTCGGGGAGCAGTACTTC
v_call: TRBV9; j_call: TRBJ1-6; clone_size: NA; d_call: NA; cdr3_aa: CASSPGSGSSYNSPLHF; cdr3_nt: TGTGCCAGCAGCCCGGGGTCGGGGAGCTCCTATAATTCACCCCTCCACTTT
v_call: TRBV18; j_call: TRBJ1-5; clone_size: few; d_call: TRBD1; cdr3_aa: CASSEQGGEGNQPQHF; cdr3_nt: TGTGCCAGCTCGGAACAGGGGGGAGAGGGAAATCAGCCCCAGCATTTT
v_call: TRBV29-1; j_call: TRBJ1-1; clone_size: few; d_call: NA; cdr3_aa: CSVDRGTEAFF; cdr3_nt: TGCAGCGTTGACAGGGGCACTGAAGCTTTCTTT
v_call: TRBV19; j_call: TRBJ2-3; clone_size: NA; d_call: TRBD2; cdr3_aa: CASSSSGVDTQYF; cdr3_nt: TGTGCCAGTAGTTCTAGCGGGGTAGATACGCAGTATTTT
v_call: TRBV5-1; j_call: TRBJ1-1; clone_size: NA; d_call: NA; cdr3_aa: CASSLEQGLTEAFF; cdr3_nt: TGCGCCAGCAGCTTGGAACAGGGATTAACTGAAGCTTTCTTT
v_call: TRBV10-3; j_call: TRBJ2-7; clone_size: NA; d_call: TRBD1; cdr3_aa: CAVRDRASYEQYF; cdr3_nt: TGTGCCGTCCGGGACAGGGCCTCCTACGAGCAGTACTTC
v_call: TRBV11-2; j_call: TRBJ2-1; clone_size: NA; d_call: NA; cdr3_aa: CASSSFSRGGNEQFF; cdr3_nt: TGTGCCAGCAGCTCCTTCAGCCGGGGAGGTAATGAGCAGTTCTTC
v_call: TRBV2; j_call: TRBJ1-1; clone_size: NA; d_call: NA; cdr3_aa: CAAWDTPEAFF; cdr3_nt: TGTGCCGCTTGGGACACCCCTGAAGCTTTCTTT
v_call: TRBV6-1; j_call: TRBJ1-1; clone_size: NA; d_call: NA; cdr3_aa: CASSGSQAYTEAFF; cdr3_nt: TGTGCCAGCTCTGGGTCGCAGGCATACACTGAAGCTTTCTTT
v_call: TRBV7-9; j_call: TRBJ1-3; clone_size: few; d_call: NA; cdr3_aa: CASSANTGFGGNTIYF; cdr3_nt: TGTGCCAGCAGCGCAAATACAGGGTTTGGTGGAAACACCATATATTTT
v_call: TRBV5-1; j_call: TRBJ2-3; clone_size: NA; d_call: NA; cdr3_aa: CASSLEESSTDTQYF; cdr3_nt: TGCGCCAGCAGCTTGGAGGAGTCTAGCACAGATACGCAGTATTTT
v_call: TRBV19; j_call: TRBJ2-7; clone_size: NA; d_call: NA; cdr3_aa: CASSIGTNYEQYF; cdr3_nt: TGTGCCAGTAGTATAGGCACAAACTACGAGCAGTACTTC
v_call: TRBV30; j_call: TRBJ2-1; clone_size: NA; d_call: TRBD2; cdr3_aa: CACLSSGGAGVNEQFF; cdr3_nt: TGTGCCTGCCTCTCTAGCGGGGGGGCCGGGGTCAATGAGCAGTTCTTC
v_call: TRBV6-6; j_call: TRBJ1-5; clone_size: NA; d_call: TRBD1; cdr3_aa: CASRGGTGPARPQHF; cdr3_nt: TGTGCCAGCAGAGGGGGGACAGGCCCAGCGAGGCCCCAGCATTTT
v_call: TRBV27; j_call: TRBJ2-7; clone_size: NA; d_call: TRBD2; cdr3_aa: CASRLAGGRDEQYF; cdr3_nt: TGTGCCAGCAGATTAGCGGGGGGGCGTGACGAGCAGTACTTC
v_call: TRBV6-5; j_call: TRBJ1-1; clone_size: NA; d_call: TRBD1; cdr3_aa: CASSLQGANTEAFF; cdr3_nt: TGTGCCAGCTCCCTACAGGGGGCGAACACTGAAGCTTTCTTT
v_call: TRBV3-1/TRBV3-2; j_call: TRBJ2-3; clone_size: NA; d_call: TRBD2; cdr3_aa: CASSQGFAAGGSDTQYF; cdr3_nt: TGTGCCAGCAGCCAAGGGTTTGCGGCGGGGGGTTCAGATACGCAGTATTTT
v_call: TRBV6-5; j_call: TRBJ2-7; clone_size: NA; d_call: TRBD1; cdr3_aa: CASVGTGTYEQYF; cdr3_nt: TGTGCCAGCGTGGGGACAGGTACCTACGAGCAGTACTTC